The 23 T cell receptor beta chains reported below all come from one sample, sequenced in a study of cytomegalovirus exposure and HLA in healthy donors. PCR used 60 Vbeta primers and 13 Jbeta primers. This table comes from immunoSEQ multiplex PCR, and its TCRdb copy is limited to in-frame clones, with some not included. The repertoire includes about 68,000 clones, around four fifths of them detected once, and 6.5% to 8% sits in the top ten. Material: PBMCs. These receptors originate from a human donor in good health.

The J gene is TRBJ1-4, the V gene TRBV27; weak D call: TRBD1 (5 bases). Germline loops: CDR1 MNHEY, CDR2 SMNVEV (reference sequence). This CDR3 is 14 amino acids long. Between the trimmed V and J ends, which lost 4 bases and 7 bases, there was a span of 13 bases. The CDR3 sequence: CASSYLGGGEKLFF. In nucleotides, the CDR3 is TGTGCCAGCAGTTATTTGGGGGGAGGTGAAAAACTGTTTTTT.

This clone appeared once. This chain connects TRBV7-8 to TRBJ1-4, with 7 bases lining up with TRBD1. Germline assignment: CDR1 SGHVS and CDR2 FQNEAQ. This CDR3 spans 15 amino acids. V dropped 5 bases and J dropped 3; count of bases not matched to a gene: 6. The CDR3 spells CASSAAGGPNEKLFF. The CDR3 DNA reads TGTGCCAGCAGCGCGGCAGGGGGGCCTAATGAAAAACTGTTTTTT.

CDR3 nucleotides: TGTGCCAGCAGCTTAGCCCGACAGGGGGTGAACACCGGGGAGCTGTTTTTT. This sequence encodes CASSLARQGVNTGELFF. The rearrangement joins TRBV7-9 to TRBJ2-2; 9 bases fit TRBD1. The CDR3 extends over 17 amino acids. Germline CDR1 and CDR2: SEHNR and FQNEAQ (reference sequence). Trimming at V came to 0 bases and at J to 1 base, leaving 3 bases not matched to a gene.

This clone was picked up one time. The CDR3 loop is CASSRGGAGGEQFF. In DNA, the CDR3 is TGTGCCAGCAGCCGGGGGGGCGCGGGAGGTGAGCAGTTCTTC. The chain combines TRBV9 with TRBJ2-1; 8 nucleotides align to TRBD2. The trim removed 4 bases at V and 9 bases at J, leaving 9 bases unmatched. Germline V gene lookup returns CDR1 SGDLS and CDR2 YYNGEE. The CDR3 is 14 residues long.

The genes are TRBV28 and TRBJ1-6, with a possible D match to TRBD1 (6 bases). CDR1 and CDR2 (germline): MDHEN, SYDVKM. There are 13 residues in the CDR3. V lost 7 bases, J lost 7 bases, and 11 bases lay in between. The CDR3 sequence: CASTDRRNSPLHF. In nucleotides, the CDR3 is TGTGCCAGCACAGACAGGAGAAATTCACCCCTCCACTTT.

V is TRBV6-1 and J is TRBJ1-2; 8 bases match TRBD1. This CDR3 spans 15 amino acids. J lost 0 bases, V lost 5 bases, and 5 bases had no gene match. The V gene's germline CDR1 is MNHNS and CDR2 SASEGT. The CDR3 sequence is CASSSPGGANYGYTF. CDR3 nucleotide sequence: TGTGCCAGCAGTTCCCCAGGGGGCGCTAACTATGGCTACACCTTC.

The gene calls are TRBV2 and TRBJ2-5, with 9 nucleotides matching TRBD2. Germline values: CDR1 SNHLY, CDR2 FYNNEI. There are 17 residues in the CDR3. V was clipped by 0 bases and J by 1 base; unmatched bases: 6. The CDR3 loop reads CASSEASAGGRQETQYF. CDR3 nucleotides: TGTGCCAGCAGTGAAGCCTCGGCGGGGGGGCGCCAAGAGACCCAGTACTTC.

This clone appeared a single time. J is TRBJ1-5 and V is TRBV7-2; no definite D call. Germline V gives CDR1 SGHTA, CDR2 FQGNSA. The ends were cut back, 3 bases at V and 3 bases at J, with 12 bases in the middle. The CDR3 consists of 15 residues. The CDR3 spells CASSLARLPNQPQHF. DNA of the CDR3: TGTGCCAGCAGCTTGGCGAGACTGCCCAATCAGCCCCAGCATTTT.

The chain recombines TRBV28 with TRBJ2-1; tentatively, D is TRBD2 (7 bases). This CDR3 contains 15 residues. Germline V gene sequence: CDR1 MDHEN, CDR2 SYDVKM. V dropped 3 bases and J dropped 5 bases, with 14 bases sitting between them. CDR3 nucleotides: TGTGCCAGCAGTTTCGGCGGGGGCCCTCACAATGAGCAGTTCTTC. Encoded protein: CASSFGGGPHNEQFF.

The chain is built from TRBV5-1 and TRBJ2-3; the match to TRBD1 covers 7 bases. Trimming removed 0 bases from V and 0 bases from J; junction bases left unmatched: 4. Germline CDR1 SGHRS, CDR2 YFSETQ. The CDR3 runs to 16 residues. In nucleotides, the CDR3 is TGCGCCAGCAGCTTGGAGGACAGGACTAGCACAGATACGCAGTATTTT. This sequence encodes CASSLEDRTSTDTQYF.

The V and J genes are TRBV5-1 and TRBJ1-3; 7 nucleotides line up with TRBD1. The V gene end was trimmed by 2 bases and the J gene end by 0 bases; junction bases not matched to a gene: 2. CDR3 length equals 15 residues. Germline assignment: CDR1 SGHRS and CDR2 YFSETQ. In DNA form, the CDR3 reads TGCGCCAGCAGCTTCGGACAGGACTCTGGAAACACCATATATTTT. It yields the protein CASSFGQDSGNTIYF. Filled out from reference TRBV5-1 and TRBJ1-3, the complete variable domain reads KAGVTQTPRYLIKTRGQQVTLSCSPISGHRSVSWYQQTPGQGLQFLFEYFSETQRNKGNFPGRFSGRQFSNSRSEMNVSTLELGDSALYLCASSFGQDSGNTIYFGEGSWLTVV.

For this clone: An end of the junction does not agree with germline; a read error may underlie this. J is TRBJ2-7 and V is TRBV9, with 7 nucleotides matching TRBD1. CDR1 and CDR2 from the germline V gene are SGDLS and YYNGEE. This CDR3 has 16 amino acids. DNA of the CDR3: TGTGCCTGCAGCGTAGACCCGACAGGGCGCTCCTACGAGCAGTACTTC. It specifies CACSVDPTGRSYEQYF. Full variable domain (remainder filled in from reference TRBV9 and TRBJ2-7): DSGVTQTPKHLITATGQRVTLRCSPRSGDLSVYWYQQSLDQGLQFLIQYYNGEERAKGNILERFSAQQFPDLHSELNLSSLELGDSALYFCACSVDPTGRSYEQYFGPGTRLTVT.

The chain carries TRBV5-4 and TRBJ2-5; 8 positions match TRBD1. The length of the CDR3 is 15 residues. CDR1 is SGHNT and CDR2 is YYREEE in the germline V gene (reference sequence). V was clipped by 4 bases and J by 4 bases; unmatched bases: 9. CDR3 DNA sequence: TGTGCCAGCAGCACCGGACAGGGTTCTGGAGAGACCCAGTACTTC. Translation gives CASSTGQGSGETQYF.

The chain links TRBV5-5 to TRBJ1-2; 9 bases line up with TRBD1. With 0 bases clipped from V and 7 bases from J, the junction kept 7 bases outside the gene matches. Germline assignment: CDR1 SGHKS and CDR2 YYEKEE (reference sequence). This CDR3 region has 15 residues. In nucleotides, the CDR3 is TGTGCCAGCAGCTTGGTAATTGGGACAGGGTTTGGCTACACCTTC. Translated, it gives CASSLVIGTGFGYTF. Full variable domain (remainder filled in from reference TRBV5-5 and TRBJ1-2): DAGVTQSPTHLIKTRGQQVTLRCSPISGHKSVSWYQQVLGQGPQFIFQYYEKEERGRGNFPDRFSARQFPNYSSELNVNALLLGDSALYLCASSLVIGTGFGYTFGSGTRLTVV.

The CDR3, as DNA: TGCGCCAGCAGCGGGCGGGACAGGAGCTCCTACGAGCAGTACTTC. Amino acids: CASSGRDRSSYEQYF. The chain has TRBV5-1 and TRBJ2-5; TRBD1 agrees at 8 bases. The J call is doubtful: the DNA matches TRBJ2-7 better. Germline V CDR1 and CDR2: SGHRS, YFSETQ. CDR3 length equals 15 residues.

This clone was seen a single time. The chain recombines TRBV7-8 with TRBJ1-2, with 8 positions matching TRBD1. Unmatched junction bases numbered 12, after V lost 5 bases and J lost 1 base. The V gene's germline CDR1 is SGHVS and CDR2 FQNEAQ. The CDR3 has 17 residues. The CDR3 DNA is TGTGCCAGCAGCCTTGACAGGGGCCGAGGGGGTAACTATGGCTACACCTTC. This translates into CASSLDRGRGGNYGYTF. Complete variable domain (other parts from reference TRBV7-8 and TRBJ1-2): GAGVSQSPRYKVAKRGQDVALRCDPISGHVSLFWYQQALGQGPEFLTYFQNEAQLDKSGLPSDRFFAERPEGSVSTLKIQRTQQEDSAVYLCASSLDRGRGGNYGYTFGSGTRLTVV.

The chain links TRBV7-9 to TRBJ1-3; 9 nucleotides line up with TRBD1. Germline V gene sequence: CDR1 SEHNR, CDR2 FQNEAQ (reference sequence). The trim removed 5 bases at V and 7 bases at J, leaving 6 bases unmatched. The CDR3 has 14 residues. The CDR3 DNA reads as TGTGCCAGCAGCCAGGGACAGGGCTCGAACACCATATATTTT. It yields the protein CASSQGQGSNTIYF.

The V and J genes are TRBV4-2 and TRBJ2-5; D may be TRBD1 (6 bases). CDR3 length: 14 residues. Trimming left V 4 bases short and J 4 bases short, with 13 bases between. Per germline, CDR1 LGHNA and CDR2 YNFKEQ. CDR3 sequence reads: CASSRSGTLETQYF. The CDR3 DNA reads as TGTGCCAGCAGCCGCTCCGGGACATTAGAGACCCAGTACTTC.

The rearrangement uses TRBV27 and TRBJ1-2; D remains unclear. Germline V lookup: CDR1 MNHEY, CDR2 SMNVEV (reference sequence). This CDR3 has 13 residues. V was cut by 3 bases and J by 2 bases, with 7 bases left in between. The DNA for the CDR3 is TGTGCCAGCAGTTTTTCGGGGAACTATGGCTACACCTTC. It yields the protein CASSFSGNYGYTF.

This clone was observed once. The rearrangement joins TRBV11-1 to TRBJ1-2; 8 bases map to TRBD1. Germline assignment: CDR1 SGHAT and CDR2 FQDESV (reference sequence). The CDR3 is 19 amino acids. The V gene end was trimmed by 0 bases and the J gene end by 6 bases; junction bases not matched to a gene: 18. In DNA, the CDR3 is TGTGCCAGCAGCTTAGCGCCCCCTCGTCCAGGGGGCGCGGGAGATGGCTACACCTTC. The encoded protein is CASSLAPPRPGGAGDGYTF.

This clone has only a few counts. The rearrangement links TRBV6-6 to TRBJ1-1; D is unresolved. Germline V gene lookup returns CDR1 MNHNY and CDR2 SVGAGI (reference sequence). This CDR3 is built from 13 residues. The ends were cut back, 2 bases at V and 0 bases at J, with 4 bases in the middle. The CDR3 coding sequence is TGTGCCAGCAGTTACCGGGTGAACACTGAAGCTTTCTTT. Encoded protein: CASSYRVNTEAFF.

This sequence joins TRBV5-1 and TRBJ1-2, with D perhaps matching TRBD1 (6 bases). The germline CDR1 and CDR2 sequences are SGHRS and YFSETQ. The germline V and J ends were trimmed by 0 bases and 4 bases, with 16 bases remaining between them. The CDR3 length is 16 residues. CDR3 loop: CASSLAPGAASYGYTF. The DNA of the CDR3 is TGCGCCAGCAGCTTGGCGCCAGGGGCCGCATCCTATGGCTACACCTTC.

The chain has TRBV12-5 and TRBJ2-5; TRBD1 aligns across 7 bases. Germline assignment: CDR1 LGHNT and CDR2 FRNRAP. The CDR3 spans 16 residues. Trimming removed 5 bases from V and 4 bases from J; junction bases left unmatched: 13. CDR3 nucleotide sequence: TGTGCTAGTGGTCTTGGGACAGCTATTTGGGGAGAGACCCAGTACTTC. Its protein product is CASGLGTAIWGETQYF.